The 5 T cell receptor beta chains below were found in one sample sequenced in a study of post-analysis software for immune sequencing data. The antigens of these receptors remain unknown. The study, taken as a whole, reports: Patients showed TRBV5-6, TRBV5-1 and TRBV20-1 among 4 or 5 TRBV segments more frequent than in controls.

Unique molecular identifiers were present in the TCR beta cDNA libraries. Each CDR3 protein gets one entry after TCRdb re-called the PCR reads with MiXCR. The sample has 750,000 to 950,000 distinct CDR3 sequences, approximately 50% seen once. The specimen was blood. The receptors were sampled from a girl aged 5-17 years with multiple sclerosis.

The J gene is TRBJ2-4, the V gene TRBV20-1, with TRBD1 matching 9 bases. Germline CDR1 reads DFQATT; CDR2 reads SNEGSKA (reference sequence). This CDR3 comprises 13 residues. The V segment lost 4 bases and the J segment 7 bases; nucleotides outside the gene matches: 5. The CDR3: CSAIQGAFNIQYF. The DNA of the CDR3 is TGCAGTGCTATACAGGGGGCCTTCAACATTCAGTACTTC.

This chain links TRBV29-1 with TRBJ2-5; D tentatively fits TRBD1 or TRBD2 (6 bases each). Per germline, CDR1 SQVTM and CDR2 ANQGSEA. The V and J ends lost 2 bases and 0 bases respectively, with 16 bases between them. This CDR3 spans 16 amino acids. Here the CDR3 reads CSVEFTGALYQETQYF. The CDR3 region has the DNA TGCAGCGTTGAATTTACGGGGGCCCTATACCAAGAGACCCAGTACTTC.

The rearrangement joins TRBV20-1 to TRBJ2-4, with TRBD2 as a possible D gene (5 bases). The CDR3 is made up of 15 amino acids. CDR1 and CDR2 from the germline V gene are DFQATT and SNEGSKA (reference sequence). Deletions cut 5 bases from V and 2 bases from J, with 16 bases between. The CDR3 spells CSAHDTGKTKNIQYF. Written as DNA, the CDR3 is TGCAGTGCTCATGACACGGGGAAGACCAAAAACATTCAGTACTTC.

This clonotype showed up just a few times. This rearrangement joins TRBV11-2 to TRBJ2-5, with D tentatively TRBD2 (6 bases). Looked up from germline, CDR1 is SGHAT and CDR2 is FQNNGV. The V gene lost 10 bases and the J gene lost 2 bases, with 11 bases spanning the gap. The CDR3 is 12 residues long. The CDR3 DNA reads as TGTGCCAAGGAGGGGACTCAAGAGACCCAGTACTTC. Its translation is CAKEGTQETQYF.

The chain couples TRBV2 to TRBJ2-4; no reliable D call. The germline V gene encodes CDR1 SNHLY and CDR2 FYNNEI. The CDR3 is 12 amino acids. Trimming shortened V by 2 bases and J by 9 bases, and 8 bases separated the two germline ends. CDR3 DNA sequence: TGTGCCAGCAGTGAATACAGCTCCATTCAGTACTTC. This translates into CASSEYSSIQYF.